The rows below give T cell receptor beta chains drawn from one sample of a study of T cell clones after liver transplantation. TCRdb's table, derived via immunoSEQ multiplex PCR, lists solely in-frame clones and lacks some. The sample records tens of thousands of clones, 83% being singletons. The sample was CD4+ T cells from blood, taken at the 22-month timepoint. The receptors here all came from a human patient who received a liver transplant. Some T cells may be the graft donor's. Each CDR3 is given with its conserved first and last residue. The D gene is left open where the match is weak. Clone size, where shown, is once, few, many, or a class for clones that have expanded.

-	TRBD2	TRBV4-3	TRBJ2-1	TGCGCCAGCAGCCAAGAGGGACTAGCCCTGATGGGCAATGAGCAGTTCTTC	CASSQEGLALMGNEQFF
once	TRBD2	TRBV28	TRBJ2-1	TGTGCCAGCAGCCCTAGCGGGAGATCTCATGAGCAGTTCTTC	CASSPSGRSHEQFF
-	-	TRBV5-1	TRBJ2-2	TGCGCCAGCAGCCCGCCAGGCAGGGGAGGGAACACCGGGGAGCTGTTTTTT	CASSPPGRGGNTGELFF
many	-	TRBV6-1	TRBJ1-2	TGTGCCAGCAGTGAAGCCCTGAGGGGGACCTATGGCTACACCTTC	CASSEALRGTYGYTF
-	-	TRBV4-2	TRBJ2-1	TGTGCCAGCAGCGGAAGAAATGAGCAGTTCTTC	CASSGRNEQFF
-	-	TRBV11-2	TRBJ1-1	TGTGCCAGCAGCTCCCAGGTTGAGGGCGCGGTTGAGAAGAACACTGAAGCTTTCTTT	CASSSQVEGAVEKNTEAFF
-	TRBD1	TRBV6-6	TRBJ2-7	TGTGCCAGCAGCCTCCACAGGGGGCAATACGAGCAGTACTTC	CASSLHRGQYEQYF
-	TRBD2	TRBV19	TRBJ2-5	TGTGCCAGACGGGGACTAGGTGGGGAGACCCAGTACTTC	CARRGLGGETQYF
-	-	TRBV9	TRBJ1-1	TGTGCCAGCAGCCCCCCCGGAAACCCCATGAACACTGAAGCTTTCTTT	CASSPPGNPMNTEAFF
-	-	TRBV6-5	TRBJ1-1	TGTGCCAGCAGTTATGGGGGGGCTCTCACTGAAGCTTTCTTT	CASSYGGALTEAFF
-	TRBD2	TRBV4-2	TRBJ2-7	TGTGCCAGCAGCCAAGAGTTTACAACTAGCGGGGGTAAAACCTACGAGCAGTACTTC	CASSQEFTTSGGKTYEQYF
-	-	TRBV5-1	TRBJ2-7	TGCGCCAGCAGCCCAGTGGAGGGGGCCTACGAGCAGTACTTC	CASSPVEGAYEQYF
-	TRBD1	TRBV19	TRBJ1-1	TGTGCCAGTAACCAGGGGGCCCGGGGCACTGAAGCTTTCTTT	CASNQGARGTEAFF
-	TRBD2	TRBV9	TRBJ2-7	TGTGCCAGCAGCGTCGAAAGCGGGGGGGCCTACGAGCAGTACTTC	CASSVESGGAYEQYF
-	TRBD1	TRBV27	TRBJ1-4	TGTGCCAGCAGTTCTCGGACAGGGGGGAATGAAAAACTGTTTTTT	CASSSRTGGNEKLFF
-	-	TRBV7-3	TRBJ2-6	TGTGCCAGCAGTTATCCGGGACGGACCTCTGGGGCCAACGTCCTGACTTTC	CASSYPGRTSGANVLTF
-	-	TRBV5-1	TRBJ1-4	TGCGCCAGCAGCACTGATACAGGGTATTCTAATGAAAAACTGTTTTTT	CASSTDTGYSNEKLFF
few	TRBD1	TRBV19	TRBJ1-5	TGTGCCAGTGGACCGACAGGGGGCGGACAGCCCCAGCATTTT	CASGPTGGGQPQHF
-	-	TRBV19	TRBJ1-2	TGTGCCAGTAGCTTAAGGGACTATGGCTACACCTTC	CASSLRDYGYTF
-	-	TRBV12-5	TRBJ2-1	TGTGCTAGTGGTTTGGTACCGGGGGCCGTAAATGAGCAGTTCTTC	CASGLVPGAVNEQFF
-	TRBD1	TRBV5-1	TRBJ1-1	TGCGCCAGCAGCACGGGACAGGGGCACCTCGAAGCTTTCTTT	CASSTGQGHLEAFF
once	TRBD2	TRBV5-5	TRBJ2-1	TGTGCCAGCAGGGCGGGACTAGCGGGATTCACCTCCTACAATGAGCAGTTCTTC	CASRAGLAGFTSYNEQFF
-	-	TRBV27	TRBJ1-5	TGTGCCAGCAGTACCACCCGGAAGGGAAGCAATCAGCCCCAGCATTTT	CASSTTRKGSNQPQHF
-	-	TRBV23-1	TRBJ1-1	TGCGCCAGCAGTCACGTTGAGGGTGAGGGACAAGCTTTCTTT	CASSHVEGEGQAFF